This T cell receptor beta chain is from a study of tissue T cells after allogeneic stem cell transplantation. Study-wide results and caveats: Within patients, tissue anatomy strongly shaped TCR repertoire composition. Motif-based clustering found tissue-specific repertoire signatures shared across patients, though few clones were shared.

The time point is: mouse harvest day 14 after allogeneic transplant. The graft held 10^6 splenic CD5+ T cells and 10^7 T-cell-depleted bone marrow cells. Per the germline V gene, CDR1 is LGHNA and CDR2 is YNLKQL (reference sequence). The CDR3 has 14 residues. V lost 4 bases and J lost 0, with 8 bases in between. CDR3 sequences, V/J genes, frequencies and template counts came from survey-depth TCRbeta sequencing. Method: immunoSEQ multiplex PCR; TCRdb's copy keeps in-frame clones and lacks some. Of approximately 2,500 clones in the sample, around 45% are singletons; the top ten hold about 21%. Comments on this clone: The antigen is not known. Gene and germline names: mouse. The read gets to within 1 residue of the CDR3 end, and the germline J gene fills in the rest.

This sequence was found in a female BALB/c mouse given C57BL/6 T cells with graft-versus-host disease after an allogeneic hematopoietic cell transplant. V and J are TRBV5 and TRBJ2-4; a possible D gene is TRBD1 (6 bases). Input material: gut tissue. Incomplete CDR3 DNA: TGTGCCAGCAGCCCCGGACAGAGTCAAAACACCTTGTAC. Residues: CASSPGQSQNTLY. The full CDR3 is CASSPGQSQNTLYF.